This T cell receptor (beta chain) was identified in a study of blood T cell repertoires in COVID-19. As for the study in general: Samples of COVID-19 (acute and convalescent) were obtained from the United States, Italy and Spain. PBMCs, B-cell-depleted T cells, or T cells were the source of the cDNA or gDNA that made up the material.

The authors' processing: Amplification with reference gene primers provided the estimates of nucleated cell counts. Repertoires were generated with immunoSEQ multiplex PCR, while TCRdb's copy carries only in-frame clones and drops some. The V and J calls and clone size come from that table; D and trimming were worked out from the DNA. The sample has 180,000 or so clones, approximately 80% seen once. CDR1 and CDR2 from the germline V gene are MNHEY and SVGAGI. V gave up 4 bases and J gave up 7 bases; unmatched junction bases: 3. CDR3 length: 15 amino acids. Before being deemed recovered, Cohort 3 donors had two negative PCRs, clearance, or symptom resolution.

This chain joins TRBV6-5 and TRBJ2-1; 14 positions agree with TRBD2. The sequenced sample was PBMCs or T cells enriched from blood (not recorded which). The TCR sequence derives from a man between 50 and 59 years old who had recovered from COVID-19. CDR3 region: CASSSGTSGRNEQFF. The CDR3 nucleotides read TGTGCCAGCAGTTCCGGGACTAGCGGGAGAAATGAGCAGTTCTTC.